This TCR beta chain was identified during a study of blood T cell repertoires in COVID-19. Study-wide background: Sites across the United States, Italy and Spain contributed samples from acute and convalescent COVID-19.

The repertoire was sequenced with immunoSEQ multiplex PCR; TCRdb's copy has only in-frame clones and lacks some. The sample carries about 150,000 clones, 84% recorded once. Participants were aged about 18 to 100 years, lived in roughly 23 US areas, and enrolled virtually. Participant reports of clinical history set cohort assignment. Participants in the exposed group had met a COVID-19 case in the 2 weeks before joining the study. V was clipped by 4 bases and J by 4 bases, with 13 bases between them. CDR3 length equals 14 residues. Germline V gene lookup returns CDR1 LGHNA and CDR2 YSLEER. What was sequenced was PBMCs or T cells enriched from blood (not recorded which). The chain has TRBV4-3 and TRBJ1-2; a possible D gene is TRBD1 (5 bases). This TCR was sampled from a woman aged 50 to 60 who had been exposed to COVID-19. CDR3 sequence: CASSPNQGGYGYTF. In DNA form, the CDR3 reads TGCGCCAGCAGCCCCAACCAGGGTGGCTATGGCTACACCTTC.